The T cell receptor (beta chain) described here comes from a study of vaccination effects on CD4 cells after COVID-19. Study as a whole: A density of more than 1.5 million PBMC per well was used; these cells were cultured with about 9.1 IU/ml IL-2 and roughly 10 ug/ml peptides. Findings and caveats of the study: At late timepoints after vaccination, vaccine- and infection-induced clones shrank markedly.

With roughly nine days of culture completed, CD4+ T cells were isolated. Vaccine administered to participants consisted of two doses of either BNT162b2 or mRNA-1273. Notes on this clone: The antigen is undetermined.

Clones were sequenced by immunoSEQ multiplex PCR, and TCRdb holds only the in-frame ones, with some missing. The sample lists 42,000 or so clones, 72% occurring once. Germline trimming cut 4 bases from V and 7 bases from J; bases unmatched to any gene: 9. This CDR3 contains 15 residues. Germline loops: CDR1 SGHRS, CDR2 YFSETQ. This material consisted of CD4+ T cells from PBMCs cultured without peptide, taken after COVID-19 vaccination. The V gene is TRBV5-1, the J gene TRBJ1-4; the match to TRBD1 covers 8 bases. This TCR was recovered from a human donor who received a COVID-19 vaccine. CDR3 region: CASSMQQGVREKLFF. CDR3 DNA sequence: TGCGCCAGCAGCATGCAACAGGGGGTTCGTGAAAAACTGTTTTTT.